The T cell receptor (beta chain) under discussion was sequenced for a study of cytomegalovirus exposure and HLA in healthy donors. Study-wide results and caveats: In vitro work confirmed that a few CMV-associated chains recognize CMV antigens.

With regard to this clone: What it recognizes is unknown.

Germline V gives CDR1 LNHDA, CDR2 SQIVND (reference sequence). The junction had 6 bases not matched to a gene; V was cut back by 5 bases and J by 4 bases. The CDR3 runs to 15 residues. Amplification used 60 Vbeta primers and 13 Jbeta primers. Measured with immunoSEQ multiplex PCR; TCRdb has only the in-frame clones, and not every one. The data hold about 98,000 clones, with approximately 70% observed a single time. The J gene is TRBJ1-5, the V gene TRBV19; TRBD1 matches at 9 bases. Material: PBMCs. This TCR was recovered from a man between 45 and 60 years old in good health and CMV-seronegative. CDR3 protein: CASSETGGGNQPQHF. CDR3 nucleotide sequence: TGTGCCAGTAGTGAAACAGGGGGCGGGAATCAGCCCCAGCATTTT.